These 4 T cell receptor beta chains were sequenced from one sample in a study of blood T cell repertoires in COVID-19. The data were produced by immunoSEQ multiplex PCR, yet TCRdb's version contains in-frame clones alone and is incomplete. The sample carries about 89,000 clones, less than 85% recorded once. The specimen sequenced was peripheral blood. All receptors derive from a woman aged 80 or over with acute or convalescent COVID-19.

The chain uses TRBV7-8 and TRBJ1-5; a weak D match, TRBD1 (6 bases). The CDR3 is 18 amino acids. V was trimmed by 5 bases and J by 1 base, leaving 21 bases between them. The germline gives CDR1 SGHVS, CDR2 FQNEAQ. The CDR3 protein is CASSPWGKGRGSNQPQHF. The DNA for the CDR3 is TGTGCCAGCAGCCCCTGGGGCAAGGGAAGGGGGAGCAATCAGCCCCAGCATTTT.

This sequence joins TRBV4-1 and TRBJ2-1, with TRBD2 matching over 14 bases. Germline CDR1 is MGHRA and CDR2 is YSYEKL. The CDR3 is 18 residues long. V lost 4 bases and J lost 0; bases outside the gene matches: 5. CDR3 nucleotide sequence: TGCGCCAGCAGCCCACGACTAGCGGGAGGGAGCTCCTACAATGAGCAGTTCTTC. Translated: CASSPRLAGGSSYNEQFF.

This chain links TRBV2 with TRBJ1-4, with 8 bases that match TRBD1. The CDR3 spans 15 residues. The germline V gene encodes CDR1 SNHLY and CDR2 FYNNEI. Trimming at V came to 9 bases and at J to 0 bases, leaving 6 bases not matched to a gene. The CDR3 DNA is TGTGCCAGTAGACAGGGGTCAACAACTAATGAAAAACTGTTTTTT. The encoded protein is CASRQGSTTNEKLFF.

The chain employs TRBV18 and TRBJ1-1, with a weak D call TRBD1 (6 bases). The ends were cut back, 3 bases at V and 5 bases at J, with 10 bases in the middle. There are 13 residues in the CDR3. Germline lookup yields CDR1 KGHSH and CDR2 LQKENI. CDR3 DNA: TGTGCCAGCTCACCGAAAGGGGGAACTGAAGCTTTCTTT. It encodes CASSPKGGTEAFF.